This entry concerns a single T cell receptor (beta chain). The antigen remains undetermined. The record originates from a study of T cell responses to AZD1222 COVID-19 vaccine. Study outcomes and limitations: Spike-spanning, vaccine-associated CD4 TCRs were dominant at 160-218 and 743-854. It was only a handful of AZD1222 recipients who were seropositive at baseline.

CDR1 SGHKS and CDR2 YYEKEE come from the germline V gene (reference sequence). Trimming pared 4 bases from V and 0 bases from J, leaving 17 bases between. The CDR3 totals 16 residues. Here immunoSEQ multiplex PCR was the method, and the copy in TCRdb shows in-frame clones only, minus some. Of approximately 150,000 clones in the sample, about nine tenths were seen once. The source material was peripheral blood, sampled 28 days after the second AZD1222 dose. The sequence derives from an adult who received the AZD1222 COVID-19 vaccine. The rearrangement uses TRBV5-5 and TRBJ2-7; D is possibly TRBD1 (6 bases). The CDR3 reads CASSRTGTPSSYEQYF. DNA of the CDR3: TGTGCCAGCAGCCGTACCGGGACACCCAGCTCCTACGAGCAGTACTTC.